The 22 T cell receptor beta chains reported below all come from one sample, sequenced in a study of T cells in Graves' hyperthyroidism and ophthalmopathy. Amplification targeted TCR beta CDR3 regions from RNA transcripts. HTBI primers were the set used in a first-round RT-PCR of the TCR CDR3. Via MiXCR, TCRdb re-called the multiplex PCR reads, giving one row per CDR3 protein. The sample shows 550,000 to 700,000 distinct CDR3 sequences, just over 45% of them seen only once. Sequencing was done on a sample of peripheral blood or thyroid tissue (not recorded which). These receptors all come from an adult woman with Graves' disease, either hyperthyroidism or ophthalmopathy (not recorded which).

This clonotype showed up many times. This sequence joins TRBV10-1 and TRBJ2-5; TRBD1 matches at 8 bases. V shed 8 bases, J shed 5 bases, and the junction held 10 bases outside the gene matches. The CDR3 has 14 amino acids. Per the germline V gene, CDR1 is WNHNN and CDR2 is SYGVQD (reference sequence). CDR3 sequence (DNA): TGCGCCAGCGAAGTGACAGGGGTTCCGGAGACCCAGTACTTC. Translation: CASEVTGVPETQYF.

This chain uses TRBV5-4 with TRBJ1-5; maybe TRBD1 (5 bases). Deletions cut 3 bases from V and 9 bases from J, with 19 bases between. Germline lookup yields CDR1 SGHNT and CDR2 YYREEE (reference sequence). The CDR3 is 15 amino acids. The CDR3 DNA reads TGTGCCAGCAGCTACGGGACCGGACAAACCGGGCCCCAGCATTTT. Translation gives CASSYGTGQTGPQHF.

This clonotype was observed at least ten times. This rearrangement joins TRBV20-1 to TRBJ2-5; TRBD1 might be the D (7 bases). The CDR3 loop spans 14 amino acids. Trimming took 0 bases from V and 4 from J, leaving 12 bases between them. Germline V CDR1 and CDR2: DFQATT, SNEGSKA (reference sequence). The CDR3 bases are TGCAGTGCTAGAGATCAGGGGGAGGCAGAGACCCAGTACTTC. Translating gives CSARDQGEAETQYF.

This clonotype was picked up many times. The CDR3 DNA reads as TGCAGTGCCGAAAATCCGGGGATTAATGAAAAACTGTTTTTT. This codes for CSAENPGINEKLFF. The rearrangement uses TRBV20-1 and TRBJ1-4; D gene unclear. CDR1 DFQATT and CDR2 SNEGSKA come from the germline V gene (reference sequence). The CDR3 has 14 amino acids. V dropped 6 bases and J dropped 4 bases, with 15 bases sitting between them.

This clonotype has ten or more counts. The chain uses TRBV9 and TRBJ1-2, with D unresolved. The length of the CDR3 is 15 residues. CDR1 and CDR2 from the germline V gene are SGDLS and YYNGEE. V lost 0 bases to trimming and J lost 10 bases, with 19 bases between them. CDR3 residues: CASSVDPNSIKDYTF. CDR3 coding DNA: TGTGCCAGCAGCGTAGACCCTAACAGTATAAAGGACTACACCTTC.

The V call is TRBV20-1, the J call TRBJ1-4; D unclear. Germline V gene lookup returns CDR1 DFQATT and CDR2 SNEGSKA (reference sequence). Trimming cost V 2 bases and J 4 bases, with 8 bases left between them. The CDR3 extends over 13 amino acids. The CDR3 spells CSARPDGNEKLFF. CDR3 in DNA: TGCAGTGCTAGACCGGACGGTAATGAAAAACTGTTTTTT.

This clonotype was counted many times. The rearrangement uses TRBV6-6 and TRBJ1-6; weak D call: TRBD1 (5 bases). Per the germline V gene, CDR1 is MNHNY and CDR2 is SVGAGI (reference sequence). V dropped 6 bases and J dropped 5 bases, with 8 bases sitting between them. CDR3 length: 13 residues. CDR3 sequence reads: CASRGGNNSPLHF. In DNA, the CDR3 is TGTGCCAGCAGGGGGGGGAATAATTCACCCCTCCACTTT.

This chain uses TRBV12-3 or TRBV12-4 with TRBJ1-2, with D tentatively TRBD1 (5 bases). V lost 4 bases and J lost 1, with 13 bases in between. The CDR3 runs 15 residues. Here the CDR3 reads CASSSWGPHNYGYTF. CDR3 nucleotides: TGTGCCAGCAGTTCCTGGGGCCCCCATAACTATGGCTACACCTTC.

This clonotype occurred many times. The J gene is TRBJ1-1, the V gene TRBV7-8; D ambiguous. The CDR3 consists of 16 residues. Per germline, CDR1 SGHVS and CDR2 FQNEAQ. V dropped 4 bases and J dropped 4 bases, with 19 bases sitting between them. The CDR3 loop reads CASSSLRRRTSTEAFF. The CDR3 nucleotides read TGTGCCAGCAGCTCCCTCCGACGCCGGACCTCCACTGAAGCTTTCTTT.

This clonotype was seen only a few times. The chain recombines TRBV15 with TRBJ2-5; 9 bases are a match to TRBD2. The V gene's germline CDR1 is LNHNV and CDR2 YYDKDF (reference sequence). V shed 6 bases, J shed 4 bases, and the junction held 9 bases outside the gene matches. The CDR3 has 15 residues. The CDR3 sequence: CATRDSGGTGETQYF. The CDR3 nucleotides are TGTGCCACCAGGGATAGCGGGGGAACGGGAGAGACCCAGTACTTC. The full variable domain, with the rest looked up from reference TRBV15 and TRBJ2-5, is DAMVIQNPRYQVTQFGKPVTLSCSQTLNHNVMYWYQQKSSQAPKLLFHYYDKDFNNEADTPDNFQSRRPNTSFCFLDIRSPGLGDTAMYLCATRDSGGTGETQYFGPGTRLLVL.

The chain carries TRBV7-6 and TRBJ1-1, with D possibly being TRBD1 (5 bases). Germline lookup yields CDR1 SGHVS and CDR2 FNYEAQ. V gave up 6 bases and J gave up 0 bases, with 17 bases separating them. The CDR3 has 16 residues. The CDR3 spells CASSGGRGLMNTEAFF. The CDR3 nucleotides are TGTGCCAGCAGTGGCGGGCGGGGCCTCATGAACACTGAAGCTTTCTTT.

The chain uses TRBV10-2 and TRBJ1-6, with a weak D call TRBD1 (6 bases). The V end lost 0 bases, the J end lost 6 bases, and 12 bases lay between the germline ends. The CDR3 is made up of 16 amino acids. CDR1 and CDR2 from the germline V gene are WSHSY and SAAADI. The CDR3 nucleotides read TGCGCCAGCAGTGAGTCGGGGGCCGGTGGTAATTCACCCCTCCACTTT. Its translation is CASSESGAGGNSPLHF.

In DNA, the CDR3 is TGCAGCGTTGAGGGCCACGCAGATACGCAGTATTTT. This codes for CSVEGHADTQYF. The rearrangement uses TRBV29-1 and TRBJ2-3; D unclear. The CDR3 extends over 12 amino acids. Deletions cut 3 bases from V and 4 bases from J, with 8 bases between. Germline V gene sequence: CDR1 SQVTM, CDR2 ANQGSEA.

This chain connects TRBV19 to TRBJ2-7, with TRBD1 matching 7 bases. This CDR3 comprises 15 residues. The ends lost 4 bases at V and 4 bases at J; junction bases unmatched: 10. Germline V gives CDR1 LNHDA, CDR2 SQIVND (reference sequence). The CDR3 bases are TGTGCCAGTAGTACTTGGGAACAGGGGAGTTACGAGCAGTACTTC. Protein product: CASSTWEQGSYEQYF.

This clonotype appeared many times. The rearrangement joins TRBV20-1 to TRBJ1-4; 7 bases agree with TRBD1. Trimming cost V 5 bases and J 4 bases; bases outside gene matches: 7. The V gene's germline CDR1 is DFQATT and CDR2 SNEGSKA (reference sequence). The CDR3 totals 14 residues. Here the CDR3 DNA reads TGCAGTGCTCCGCTGGGACAGAATAATGAAAAACTGTTTTTT. Translated: CSAPLGQNNEKLFF.

The chain is built from TRBV10-3 and TRBJ1-2; D remains ambiguous. There are 18 residues in the CDR3. CDR1 is ENHRY and CDR2 is SYGVKD in the germline V gene. Trimming shortened V by 0 bases and J by 0 bases, and 17 bases separated the two germline ends. CDR3 bases: TGTGCCATCAGTGAGTCGATTACTTGGGCAGCCACTAACTATGGCTACACCTTC. Protein: CAISESITWAATNYGYTF.

Note on this clonotype: As the CDR3 is not closed by the conserved phenylalanine or tryptophan, this likely results from a read error. It is unclear where the CDR3 begins or ends on the DNA, so no DNA is shown, and the CDR3 is as TCRdb lists it. V and J are TRBV7-8 and TRBJ2-7; no check of the table's D call, TRBD1, against the DNA was made. Both ends counted, the CDR3 spans 14 residues. Germline V gene data show CDR1 as SGHVS and CDR2 as FQNEAQ. CDR3 in amino acids: CASTQGTGSIEQHC.

The sample holds one count of this clonotype. This chain joins TRBV7-6 and TRBJ1-1; possibly TRBD1 for D (5 bases). Per the germline V gene, CDR1 is SGHVS and CDR2 is FNYEAQ. This CDR3 spans 15 amino acids. V was trimmed by 7 bases and J by 4 bases, leaving 19 bases between them. DNA of the CDR3: TGTGCCAGCAAAGAGCGGGTCGGGGGGGTCACTGAAGCTTTCTTT. This sequence encodes CASKERVGGVTEAFF.

This clonotype has more than one count but fewer than ten. The CDR3 DNA follows: TGTGCCAGCGGCAGGATGGATCAGCCCCAGCATTTT. This gives the protein CASGRMDQPQHF. This sequence joins TRBV28 and TRBJ1-5, with D uncertain. CDR3 length: 12 residues. V lost 8 bases, J lost 5 bases, and 10 bases lay in between. Germline-derived CDR1 and CDR2 are MDHEN and SYDVKM.

This chain uses TRBV7-9 with TRBJ2-5; perhaps TRBD1 as D (6 bases). Germline V gene data show CDR1 as SEHNR and CDR2 as FQNEAQ (reference sequence). This CDR3 comprises 14 residues. The V end lost 5 bases, the J end lost 0 bases, and 10 bases lay between the germline ends. The CDR3 nucleotides read TGTGCCAGCAGCGGAACAGGGAACCAAGAGACCCAGTACTTC. Its protein is CASSGTGNQETQYF.

This clonotype was found many times. The genes are TRBV5-1 and TRBJ1-4, with 10 bases that match TRBD1. Per the germline V gene, CDR1 is SGHRS and CDR2 is YFSETQ. The CDR3 loop spans 15 amino acids. V lost 6 bases and J lost 8; bases outside the gene matches: 10. CDR3 in DNA: TGCGCCAGCAAACTCACCGGGACAGGGGAGGAAAAACTGTTTTTT. It specifies CASKLTGTGEEKLFF.

The chain uses TRBV4-1 and TRBJ2-5; TRBD2 agrees at 8 bases. CDR1 MGHRA and CDR2 YSYEKL come from the germline V gene. The CDR3 contains 14 residues. Trimming took 4 bases from V and 3 from J; bases not matched to a gene: 4. CDR3 sequence reads: CASSPTGGKETQYF. The CDR3 region has the DNA TGCGCCAGCAGCCCAACGGGGGGGAAAGAGACCCAGTACTTC.